Below, 20 T cell receptor beta chains from the same sample are listed, as sequenced in a study of T-cell memory formation after mild COVID-19. TCRdb independently ran MiXCR on the 5' RACE reads; one entry per CDR3 protein. The sample yields roughly 310,000 distinct CDR3 sequences, approximately 16% seen once. The sequenced material came from PBMCs or a T cell subset sorted from them (not recorded which). These receptors were collected from a man aged 18-30 years who had mild COVID-19 (a few samples of this study predate the infection). Cell type and time point are not known.

This chain connects TRBV12-2 to TRBJ1-1; TRBD1 is the table's D call and was not checked against the DNA. TRBV12-2 constitutes a pseudogene. The CDR3 is made up of 16 amino acids. The CDR3 sequence: CASRTLTGPMNTEAFF. DNA for the CDR3: TGTGCAAGTCGAACATTGACGGGGCCCATGAACACTGAAGCTTTCTTT.

This clonotype has only a few counts. The V and J genes are TRBV12-3 or TRBV12-4 and TRBJ2-4; no clear D. V was trimmed by 6 bases and J by 5 bases, leaving 17 bases between them. CDR3 size: 15 residues. CDR3 in amino acids: CASSDNTLGQNIQYF. CDR3 DNA sequence: TGTGCCAGCAGCGATAACACCCTGGGCCAAAACATTCAGTACTTC.

The genes are TRBV10-3 and TRBJ1-1; D possibly corresponds to TRBD1 (5 bases). The germline CDR1 and CDR2 sequences are ENHRY and SYGVKD. The CDR3 sequence is 15 residues long. V dropped 8 bases and J dropped 0 bases, with 16 bases sitting between them. This CDR3 reads CAISGPLGMNTEAFF. The CDR3 DNA follows: TGTGCCATCTCGGGACCGTTGGGAATGAACACTGAAGCTTTCTTT.

This chain links TRBV28 with TRBJ2-7, with TRBD1 as a possible D gene (5 bases). V was trimmed by 4 bases and J by 6 bases, leaving 10 bases between them. This CDR3 is built from 12 residues. Germline V lookup: CDR1 MDHEN, CDR2 SYDVKM. The CDR3, as DNA: TGTGCCAGCAGTTCAGGGTTGGGCGAGCAGTACGTC. This codes for CASSSGLGEQYV.

The chain combines TRBV7-6 with TRBJ1-5, with D possibly being TRBD1 (5 bases). V gave up 5 bases and J gave up 7 bases, with 12 bases separating them. Germline V gives CDR1 SGHVS, CDR2 FNYEAQ. The CDR3 has 13 residues. This CDR3 is CASSQGYWQPQHF. CDR3 DNA: TGTGCCAGCAGCCAGGGTTACTGGCAGCCCCAGCATTTT.

The CDR3 region has the DNA TGTGCCAGCAGTCCCGGACAGGCGAACAATGAGCAGTTCTTC. Translation: CASSPGQANNEQFF. This sequence joins TRBV27 and TRBJ2-1, with TRBD1 identical over 7 bases. The germline gives CDR1 MNHEY, CDR2 SMNVEV (reference sequence). J was trimmed by 5 bases and V by 5 bases; bases with no gene match: 6. This CDR3 has 14 residues.

In this sample, this clonotype turned up a few times. The chain links TRBV28 to TRBJ1-5, with D maybe TRBD1 (5 bases). Germline CDR1 is MDHEN and CDR2 is SYDVKM. CDR3 size: 12 residues. V lost 6 bases and J 7 bases, leaving 10 bases between the germline ends. CDR3 in DNA: TGTGCCAGCAGCCAGACAGAACAGCCCCAGCATTTT. Translated: CASSQTEQPQHF.

The chain is built from TRBV2 and TRBJ1-1; 8 bases line up with TRBD1. Germline loops: CDR1 SNHLY, CDR2 FYNNEI. The CDR3 contains 13 residues. Trimming cost V 6 bases and J 5 bases; bases outside gene matches: 5. For the CDR3, the DNA is TGTGCCAGCAGCCAGGGGGCCGGGACTGAAGCTTTCTTT. This codes for CASSQGAGTEAFF.

This clonotype was seen repeatedly, ten times or more. This rearrangement joins TRBV12-3 or TRBV12-4 to TRBJ2-4; D may be TRBD1 or TRBD2 (6 bases each). CDR3 size: 15 residues. V lost 6 bases, J lost 1 base, and 13 bases lay in between. The CDR3 DNA sequence: TGTGCCAGCAGCCCAAGGGGGGCGGCCAAAAACATTCAGTACTTC. Protein: CASSPRGAAKNIQYF.

This clonotype was observed a handful of times. The gene calls are TRBV28 and TRBJ1-2; D not certain. Germline V CDR1 and CDR2: MDHEN, SYDVKM. The CDR3 has 12 amino acids. V shed 3 bases and J shed 8 bases, with 10 bases lying between them. This chain's CDR3 is CASSLHGSGYTF. The DNA of the CDR3 is TGTGCCAGCAGTTTGCACGGGAGCGGCTACACCTTC.

The chain joins TRBV9 to TRBJ2-3, with unresolved D. The germline V gene has CDR1 SGDLS and CDR2 YYNGEE. CDR3 length equals 14 residues. With 4 bases removed from V and 1 base from J, the gap between germline ends came to 10 bases. The CDR3 region is CASSSPGRTDTQYF. The CDR3 DNA reads as TGTGCCAGCAGCTCTCCGGGCCGCACAGATACGCAGTATTTT.

This clonotype was found many times. The rearrangement joins TRBV5-1 to TRBJ2-7; 9 bases agree with TRBD1. CDR3 length equals 14 residues. Germline loops: CDR1 SGHRS, CDR2 YFSETQ. V gave up 5 bases and J gave up 1 base; unmatched junction bases: 4. CDR3 region: CASSTGQGSYEQYF. The CDR3 DNA is TGCGCCAGCAGTACCGGACAGGGGTCCTACGAGCAGTACTTC. The whole variable domain, filled in from reference TRBV5-1 and TRBJ2-7, reads KAGVTQTPRYLIKTRGQQVTLSCSPISGHRSVSWYQQTPGQGLQFLFEYFSETQRNKGNFPGRFSGRQFSNSRSEMNVSTLELGDSALYLCASSTGQGSYEQYFGPGTRLTVT.

CDR3 region: CASGTRTSTDTQYF. The CDR3 DNA sequence: TGTGCCAGCGGCACCAGGACAAGCACAGATACGCAGTATTTT. The chain uses TRBV7-2 and TRBJ2-3, with TRBD1 as a possible D gene (5 bases). This CDR3 spans 14 amino acids. Germline CDR1 SGHTA, CDR2 FQGNSA. V was cut by 8 bases and J by 0 bases, with 12 bases left in between. The whole variable domain, remainder taken from reference TRBV7-2 and TRBJ2-3, is GAGVSQSPSNKVTEKGKDVELRCDPISGHTALYWYRQSLGQGLEFLIYFQGNSAPDKSGLPSDRFSAERTGGSVSTLTIQRTQQEDSAVYLCASGTRTSTDTQYFGPGTRLTVL.

This clonotype showed up many times. The chain joins TRBV7-2 to TRBJ1-1; no clear D gene. CDR1 and CDR2 from the germline V gene are SGHTA and FQGNSA. Deletions cut 4 bases from V and 0 bases from J, with 9 bases between. The CDR3 length is 14 residues. DNA for the CDR3: TGTGCCAGCAGCTGGACCGGTATGAACACTGAAGCTTTCTTT. It encodes CASSWTGMNTEAFF.

This clonotype was picked up one time. V usage is TRBV7-9 and J usage is TRBJ1-5; TRBD1 agrees at 7 bases. Germline CDR1 reads SEHNR; CDR2 reads FQNEAQ (reference sequence). The CDR3 runs 13 residues. J gave up 6 bases and V 7 bases, and 6 bases lay outside the gene matches. The CDR3 bases are TGTGCCAGCAATGGACAGGCGGGTCAGCCCCAGCATTTT. It yields the protein CASNGQAGQPQHF.

The rearrangement uses TRBV20-1 and TRBJ2-3; 9 nucleotides agree with TRBD2. The CDR3 runs to 15 residues. Germline V gene sequence: CDR1 DFQATT, CDR2 SNEGSKA (reference sequence). Trimming cost V 6 bases and J 2 bases; bases outside gene matches: 9. The CDR3 bases are TGCAGTGCCCGAAGGGCTAGCGGGAACACAGATACGCAGTATTTT. It is translated as CSARRASGNTDTQYF.

This clonotype was counted a few times. V and J are TRBV4-1 and TRBJ2-1; no clear D gene. CDR3 length: 16 residues. Germline V gives CDR1 MGHRA, CDR2 YSYEKL. V was shortened by 0 bases and J by 6 bases, with 15 bases between the two germline ends. The chain's CDR3 is CASSQDPAFLPNEQFF. The CDR3 DNA reads TGCGCCAGCAGCCAAGATCCGGCGTTCCTCCCCAATGAGCAGTTCTTC.

The sample holds one count of this clonotype. One junction end disagrees with the germline gene, perhaps due to a read error. The V gene is TRBV15, the J gene TRBJ2-1, with unresolved D. Per germline, CDR1 LNHNV and CDR2 YYDKDF (reference sequence). The CDR3 length is 17 residues. CDR3 in amino acids: CATSRDRLRSSYNEQFF. The CDR3 nucleotides read TGTGCCACCAGCAGAGATAGGTTGAGGAGCTCCTACAATGAGCAATTCTTC.

The chain recombines TRBV4-1 with TRBJ1-3; TRBD1 might be the D (5 bases). CDR1 is MGHRA and CDR2 is YSYEKL in the germline V gene. V was cut by 2 bases and J by 2 bases, with 10 bases left in between. There are 15 residues in the CDR3. Written as DNA, the CDR3 is TGCGCCAGCAGCCAATTGGGGGGACCTGGAAACACCATATATTTT. This encodes CASSQLGGPGNTIYF.

This clonotype was detected a few times. The V and J genes are TRBV10-3 and TRBJ1-5, with D possibly being TRBD1 (5 bases). The CDR3 has 14 amino acids. Germline CDR1 is ENHRY and CDR2 is SYGVKD. The ends were cut back, 2 bases at V and 0 bases at J, with 5 bases in the middle. CDR3 sequence: CAISERGSNQPQHF. CDR3 bases: TGTGCCATCAGTGAGAGGGGTAGCAATCAGCCCCAGCATTTT.